What follows is one T cell receptor (beta chain) and its context. Antigen: not known. Stated treatment: approximately 9-day PBMC culture with coronavirus spike peptide pools or control peptides (ViraFEST assay). The Oncomine TCR Beta short-read assay sequenced DNA from cultured CD4+ T cells. The template was genomic DNA from cultured CD4+ T cells. From the PCR reads, TCRdb called clonotypes with MiXCR, one entry per CDR3 protein. This sample has about 4,800 distinct CDR3 sequences, with around 80% found just once. Germline CDR1 and CDR2: MDHEN and SYDVKM. CDR3 length: 15 residues. Trimming removed 8 bases from V and 4 bases from J, with 19 bases in between. These data are taken from a study of vaccination and CD4 T cells after COVID-19.

The clonotype was recovered from a human donor who had recovered from COVID-19. The chain links TRBV28 to TRBJ2-3, with D perhaps TRBD1 (6 bases). Material: CD4+ T cells from blood, cultured in vitro. The CDR3 DNA reads TGTGCCAGCCCGACAGGAAGGGGACACGCAGATACGCAGTATTTT. It is translated as CASPTGRGHADTQYF.